This TCR beta chain was sequenced in a study of blood T cells in healthy people across ages. V gave up 5 bases and J gave up 1 base, with 15 bases separating them. CDR3 size: 16 residues. Germline CDR1 is SGHTA and CDR2 is FQGNSA. Comment on this clonotype: What it binds is not known.

A second PCR, run for about 7 to 11 cycles, used a sample-barcoded 5' primer plus a J-beta primer mix. TCRdb recomputed calls from the 5' RACE reads with MiXCR, one row per CDR3 protein. Counted here are 900,000 to 950,000 distinct CDR3 sequences, approximately 32% occurring once; the ten biggest clones make up 9.5% to 13%. Overall study findings and caveats: Measured against age, TCR beta diversity per million T cells decreased in a roughly linear manner.

The sample also formed part of further work on T cells of mothers and their children. In that study: Over 5 children and their three healthy Caucasian mothers were the donors.

J is TRBJ2-4 and V is TRBV7-2, with D hard to call. Source material: blood. The clonotype originates from a woman aged 40-49 years in good health. CDR3 residues: CASSPPPAEAKNIQYF. The DNA of the CDR3 is TGTGCCAGCAGCCCCCCCCCCGCGGAGGCCAAAAACATTCAGTACTTC. Supplemented by reference TRBV7-2 and TRBJ2-4, the full variable domain reads GAGVSQSPSNKVTEKGKDVELRCDPISGHTALYWYRQSLGQGLEFLIYFQGNSAPDKSGLPSDRFSAERTGGSVSTLTIQRTQQEDSAVYLCASSPPPAEAKNIQYFGAGTRLSVL.